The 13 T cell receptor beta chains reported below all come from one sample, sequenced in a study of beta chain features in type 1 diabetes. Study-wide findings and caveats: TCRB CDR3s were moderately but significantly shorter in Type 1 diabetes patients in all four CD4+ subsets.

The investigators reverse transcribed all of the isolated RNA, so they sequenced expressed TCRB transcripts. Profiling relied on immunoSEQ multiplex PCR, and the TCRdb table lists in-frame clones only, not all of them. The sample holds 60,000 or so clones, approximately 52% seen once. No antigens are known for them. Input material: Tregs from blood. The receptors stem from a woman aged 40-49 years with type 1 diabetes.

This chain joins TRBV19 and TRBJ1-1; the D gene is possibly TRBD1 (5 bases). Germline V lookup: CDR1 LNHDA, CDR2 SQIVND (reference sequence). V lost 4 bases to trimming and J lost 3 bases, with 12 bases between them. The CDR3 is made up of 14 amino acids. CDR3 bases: TGTGCCAGTAGTACCGCGCAGGGCTACACTGAAGCTTTCTTT. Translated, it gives CASSTAQGYTEAFF.

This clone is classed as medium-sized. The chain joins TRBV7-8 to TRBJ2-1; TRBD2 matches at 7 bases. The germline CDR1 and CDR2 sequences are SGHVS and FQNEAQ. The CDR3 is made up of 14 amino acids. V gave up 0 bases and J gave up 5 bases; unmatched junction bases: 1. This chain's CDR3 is CASSLAGRDNEQFF. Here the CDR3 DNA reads TGTGCCAGCAGCTTAGCTGGGAGGGACAATGAGCAGTTCTTC.

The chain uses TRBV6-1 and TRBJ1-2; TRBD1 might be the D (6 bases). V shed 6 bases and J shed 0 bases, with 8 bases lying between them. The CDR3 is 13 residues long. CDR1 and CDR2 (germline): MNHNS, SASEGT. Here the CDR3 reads CASRTGPNYGYTF. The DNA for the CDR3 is TGTGCCAGCAGGACAGGCCCTAACTATGGCTACACCTTC.

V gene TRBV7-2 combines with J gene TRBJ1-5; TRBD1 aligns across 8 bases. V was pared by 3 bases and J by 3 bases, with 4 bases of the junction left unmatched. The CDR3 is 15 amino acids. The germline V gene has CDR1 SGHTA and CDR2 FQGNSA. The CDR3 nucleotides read TGTGCCAGCAGCTTGAACAGGGGGGCCAATCAGCCCCAGCATTTT. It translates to CASSLNRGANQPQHF.

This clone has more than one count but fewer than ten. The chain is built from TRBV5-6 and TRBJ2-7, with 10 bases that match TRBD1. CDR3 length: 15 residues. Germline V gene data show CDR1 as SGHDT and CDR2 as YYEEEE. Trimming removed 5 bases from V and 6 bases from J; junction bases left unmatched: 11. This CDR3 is CASRTTGTGAAEQYF. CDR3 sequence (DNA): TGTGCCAGCAGAACCACCGGGACAGGGGCCGCCGAGCAGTACTTC.

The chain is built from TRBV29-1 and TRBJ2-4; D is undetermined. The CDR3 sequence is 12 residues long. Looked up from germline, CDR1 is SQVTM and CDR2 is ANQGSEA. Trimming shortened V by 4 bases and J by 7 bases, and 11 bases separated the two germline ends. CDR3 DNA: TGCAGCGTTGTGAGAGGATTGAACATTCAGTACTTC. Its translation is CSVVRGLNIQYF. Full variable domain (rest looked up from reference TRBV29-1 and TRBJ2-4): SAVISQKPSRDICQRGTSLTIQCQVDSQVTMMFWYRQQPGQSLTLIATANQGSEATYESGFVIDKFPISRPNLTFSTLTVSNMSPEDSSIYLCSVVRGLNIQYFGAGTRLSVL.

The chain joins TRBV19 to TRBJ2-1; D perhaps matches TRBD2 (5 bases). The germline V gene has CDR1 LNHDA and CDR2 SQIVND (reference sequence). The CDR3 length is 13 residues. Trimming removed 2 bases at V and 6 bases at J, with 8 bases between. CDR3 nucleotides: TGTGCCAGTAGTATACGAGGGTCCAATGAGCAGTTCTTC. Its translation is CASSIRGSNEQFF.

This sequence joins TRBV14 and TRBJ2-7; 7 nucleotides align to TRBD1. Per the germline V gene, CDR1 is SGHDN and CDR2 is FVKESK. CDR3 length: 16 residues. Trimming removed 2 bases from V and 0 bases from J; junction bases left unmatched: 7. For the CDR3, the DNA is TGTGCCAGCAGCCAACTGACAGGGAGTGTCTCCTACGAGCAGTACTTC. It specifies CASSQLTGSVSYEQYF.

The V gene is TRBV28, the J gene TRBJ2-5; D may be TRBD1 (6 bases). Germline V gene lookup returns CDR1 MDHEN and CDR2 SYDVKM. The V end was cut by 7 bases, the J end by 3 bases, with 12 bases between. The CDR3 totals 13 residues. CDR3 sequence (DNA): TGTGCCAGCAAGCGACACAGGGAAGAGACCCAGTACTTC. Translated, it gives CASKRHREETQYF.

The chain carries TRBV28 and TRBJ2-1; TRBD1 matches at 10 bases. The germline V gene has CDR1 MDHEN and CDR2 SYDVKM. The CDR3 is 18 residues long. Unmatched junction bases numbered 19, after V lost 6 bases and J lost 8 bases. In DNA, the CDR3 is TGTGCCAGCAGCGGTACGACAGGGGGCGCGTTGGGAATGGATGAGCAGTTCTTC. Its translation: CASSGTTGGALGMDEQFF.

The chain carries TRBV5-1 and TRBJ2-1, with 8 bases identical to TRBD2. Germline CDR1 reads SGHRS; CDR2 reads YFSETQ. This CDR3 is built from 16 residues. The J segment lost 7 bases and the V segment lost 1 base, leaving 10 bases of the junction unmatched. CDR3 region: CASSLSAGGGGNEQFF. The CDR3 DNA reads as TGCGCCAGCAGCTTGTCCGCGGGAGGAGGGGGTAATGAGCAGTTCTTC.

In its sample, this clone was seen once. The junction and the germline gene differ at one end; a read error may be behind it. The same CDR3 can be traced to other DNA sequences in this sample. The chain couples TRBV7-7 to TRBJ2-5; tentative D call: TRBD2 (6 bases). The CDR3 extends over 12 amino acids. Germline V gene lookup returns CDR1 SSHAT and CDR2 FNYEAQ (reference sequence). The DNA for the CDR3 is TGTGCTAGCAGCTTAGAAGCGGGGACCCAGTACTTC. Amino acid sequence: CASSLEAGTQYF. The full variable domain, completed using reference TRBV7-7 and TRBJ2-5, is GAGVSQSPRYKVTKRGQDVTLRCDPISSHATLYWYQQALGQGPEFLTYFNYEAQPDKSGLPSDRFSAERPEGSISTLTIQRTEQRDSAMYRCASSLEAGTQYFGPGTRLLVL.

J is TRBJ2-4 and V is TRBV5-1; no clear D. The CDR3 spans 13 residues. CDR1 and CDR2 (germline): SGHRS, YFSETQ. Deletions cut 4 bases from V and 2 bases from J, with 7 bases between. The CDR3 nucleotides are TGCGCCAGCAGCGGAGAGCCCAAAAACATTCAGTACTTC. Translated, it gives CASSGEPKNIQYF.